Detailed here is one TCR beta chain. Repertoires were generated with immunoSEQ multiplex PCR, while TCRdb's copy carries only in-frame clones and drops some. Of about 1 million clones in the sample, under 80% were seen once. This entry is derived from a study of shared clonotypes between healthy human individuals. The germline V gene has CDR1 DFQATT and CDR2 SNEGSKA (reference sequence). The germline V and J ends were trimmed by 5 bases and 10 bases, with 9 bases remaining between them. The CDR3 contains 10 residues. Input material: memory CD4+ T cells sorted from blood. Stated subset: CD45RA-negative fraction. The rearrangement joins TRBV20-1 to TRBJ2-1; a weak D match, TRBD1 (6 bases). This clonotype was sampled from a man younger than 35 in good health. CDR3 bases: TGCAGTGCTCAACAGGGAGAGCAGTTCTTC. Its translation: CSAQQGEQFF.